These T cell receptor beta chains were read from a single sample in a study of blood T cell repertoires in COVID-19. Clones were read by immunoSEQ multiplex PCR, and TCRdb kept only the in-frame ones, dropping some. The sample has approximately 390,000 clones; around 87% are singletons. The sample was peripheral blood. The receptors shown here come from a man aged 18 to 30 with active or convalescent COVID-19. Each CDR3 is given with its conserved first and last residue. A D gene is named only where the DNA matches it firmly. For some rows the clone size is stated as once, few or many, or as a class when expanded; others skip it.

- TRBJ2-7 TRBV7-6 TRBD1 TGTGCCAGCAGCGCCAGGGACAGGCCCTACGAGCAGTACTTC CASSARDRPYEQYF
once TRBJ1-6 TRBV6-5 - TGTGCCAGCATGGAAGGGGGCTATAATTCACCCCTCCACTTT CASMEGGYNSPLHF
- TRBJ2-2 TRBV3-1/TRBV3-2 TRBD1 TGTGCCAGCAGCCAAAGGGGGCCCGGGGAGCTGTTTTTT CASSQRGPGELFF
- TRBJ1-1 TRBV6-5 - TGTGCCAGCAACATAAAAACAGGGTCAAACACTGAAGCTTTCTTT CASNIKTGSNTEAFF
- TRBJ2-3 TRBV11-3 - TGTGCCAGCAGCGACAGAAGCCGGAAAGCCACAGATACGCAGTATTTT CASSDRSRKATDTQYF
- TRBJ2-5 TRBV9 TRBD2 TGTGCCAGCAGCGTCGGGACTAGCGGCCCCCGGGTGGGTGAGACCCAGTACTTC CASSVGTSGPRVGETQYF
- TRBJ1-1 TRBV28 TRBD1 TGTGCCAGCAGTATTATCCTGACAGGGGACTTGGGCACTGAAGCTTTCTTT CASSIILTGDLGTEAFF
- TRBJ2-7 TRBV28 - TGTGCCAGCAGTTTCAAAGAGCAGTACTTC CASSFKEQYF
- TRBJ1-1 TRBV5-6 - TGTGCCAGCAGCTTGTGGGGGCCTGACACTGAAGCTTTCTTT CASSLWGPDTEAFF
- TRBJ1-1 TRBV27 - TGTGCCAGCAGTTGGGGGCCAGGGAGGGGCACTGAAGCTTTCTTT CASSWGPGRGTEAFF
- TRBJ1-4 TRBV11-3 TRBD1 TGTGCCAGCAGCTCCCTTCCGGGCGGGACAGGGCCCCCAACTAATGAAAAACTGTTTTTT CASSSLPGGTGPPTNEKLFF
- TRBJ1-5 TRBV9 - TGTGCCAGCAGCGTAGACGGGGTCAATCAGCCCCAGCATTTT CASSVDGVNQPQHF
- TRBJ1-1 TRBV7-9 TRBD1 TGTGCCAGCAGCCCCGGGACAGGGGGTCCGACTGAAGCTTTCTTT CASSPGTGGPTEAFF
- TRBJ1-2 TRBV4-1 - TGCGCCAGCAGCCAAGATGACAGACCTAACTATGGCTACACCTTC CASSQDDRPNYGYTF
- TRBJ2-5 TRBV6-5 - TGTGCCAGCAGTTATAATCGGGGCCAAGAGACCCAGTACTTC CASSYNRGQETQYF
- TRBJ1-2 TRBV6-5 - TGTGCCAGTGGTACTCCGGGGAATTATGGCTACACCTTC CASGTPGNYGYTF
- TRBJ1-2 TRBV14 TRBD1 TGTGCCAGCAGCCAAGGGGACAGGGGCTATGGCTACACCTTC CASSQGDRGYGYTF
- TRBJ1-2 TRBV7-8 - TGTGCCAGCAGCTTAGATGGCAGGGATCGTGGCTACACCTTC CASSLDGRDRGYTF
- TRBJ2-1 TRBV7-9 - TGTGCCTGGGAGCGGAATGAGCAGTTCTTC CAWERNEQFF
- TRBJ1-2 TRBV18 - TGTGCCAGCTCCGCGGACAGTACCGTCTATGGCTACACCTTC CASSADSTVYGYTF
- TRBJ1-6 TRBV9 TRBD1 TGTGCCAGCAGCGGGGGGGACAGGGGTAATTCACCCCTCCACTTT CASSGGDRGNSPLHF
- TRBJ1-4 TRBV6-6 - TGTGCCAGCAGCGCGGGGAAACGGGATGAAAAACTGTTTTTT CASSAGKRDEKLFF
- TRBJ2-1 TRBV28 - TGTGCCAGCAGGGGGGAGGAGAACATAGGAGGTGAGCAGTTCTTC CASRGEENIGGEQFF
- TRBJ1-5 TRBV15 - TGTGCCACCAGCAGGGGTTTGGGGGAGGGAACGGAGCCCCAGCATTTT CATSRGLGEGTEPQHF
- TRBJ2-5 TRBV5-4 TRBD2 TGTGCCAGCAGCTCAGGGACTAGCGGGGAGACCCAGTACTTC CASSSGTSGETQYF
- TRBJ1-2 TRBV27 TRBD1 TGTGCCAGCAGGTCCCTAGGGACAGGGAGTAACTATGGCTACACCTTC CASRSLGTGSNYGYTF
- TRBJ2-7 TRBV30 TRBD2 TGTGCCTGGAGTACCTGGACTAGCGGCTCCTACGAGCAGTACTTC CAWSTWTSGSYEQYF
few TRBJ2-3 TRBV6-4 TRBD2 TGTGCCAGCAGTACTAGCGGGGGGGCCGTAGATACGCAGTATTTT CASSTSGGAVDTQYF
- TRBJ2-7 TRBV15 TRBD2 TGTGCCACCAGCTTGACTAGCGTCAACGAGCAGTACTTC CATSLTSVNEQYF
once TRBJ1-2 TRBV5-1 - TGCGCCAGCAGGGAGGACCTCTTGGGCTATGGCTACACCTTC CASREDLLGYGYTF
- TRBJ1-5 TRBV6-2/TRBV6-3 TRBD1 TGTGCCAGCAGACCTGTACAGGGGGCCGGCAATCAGCCCCAGCATTTT CASRPVQGAGNQPQHF
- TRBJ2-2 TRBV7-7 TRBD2 TGTGCCAGCAGCACTACGGGACTAGCCGGGGAGCTGTTTTTT CASSTTGLAGELFF